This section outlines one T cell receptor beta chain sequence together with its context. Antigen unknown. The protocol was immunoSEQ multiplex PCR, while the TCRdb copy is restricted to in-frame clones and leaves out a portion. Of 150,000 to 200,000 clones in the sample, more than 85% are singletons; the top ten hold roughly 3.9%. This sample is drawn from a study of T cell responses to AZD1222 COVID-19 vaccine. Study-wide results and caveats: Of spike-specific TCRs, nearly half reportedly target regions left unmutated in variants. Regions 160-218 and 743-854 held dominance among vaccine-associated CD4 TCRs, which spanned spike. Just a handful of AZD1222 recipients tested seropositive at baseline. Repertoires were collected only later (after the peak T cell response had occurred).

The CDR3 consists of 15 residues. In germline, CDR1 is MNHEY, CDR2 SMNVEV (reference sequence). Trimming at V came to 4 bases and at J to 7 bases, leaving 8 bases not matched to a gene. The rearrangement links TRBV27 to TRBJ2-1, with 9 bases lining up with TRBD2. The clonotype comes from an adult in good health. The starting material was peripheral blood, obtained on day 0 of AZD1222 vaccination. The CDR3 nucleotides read TGTGCCAGCAGTTCCCTGACTAGCGGTGTGAATGAGCAGTTCTTC. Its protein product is CASSSLTSGVNEQFF.